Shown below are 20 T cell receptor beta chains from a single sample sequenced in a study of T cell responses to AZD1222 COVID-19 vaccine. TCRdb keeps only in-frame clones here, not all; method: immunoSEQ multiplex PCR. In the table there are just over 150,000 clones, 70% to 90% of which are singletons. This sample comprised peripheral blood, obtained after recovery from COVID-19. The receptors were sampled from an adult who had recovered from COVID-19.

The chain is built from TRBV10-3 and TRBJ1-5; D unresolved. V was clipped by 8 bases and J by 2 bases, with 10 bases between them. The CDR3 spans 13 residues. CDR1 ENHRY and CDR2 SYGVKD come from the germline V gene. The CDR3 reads CAIGEVGNQPQHF. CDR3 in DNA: TGTGCCATCGGGGAAGTGGGCAATCAGCCCCAGCATTTT.

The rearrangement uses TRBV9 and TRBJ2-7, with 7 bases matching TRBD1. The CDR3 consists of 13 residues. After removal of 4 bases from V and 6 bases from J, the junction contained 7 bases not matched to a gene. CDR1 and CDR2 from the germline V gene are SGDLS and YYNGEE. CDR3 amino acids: CASSLQGNSEQYF. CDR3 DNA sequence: TGTGCCAGCAGCTTACAGGGGAACAGCGAGCAGTACTTC.

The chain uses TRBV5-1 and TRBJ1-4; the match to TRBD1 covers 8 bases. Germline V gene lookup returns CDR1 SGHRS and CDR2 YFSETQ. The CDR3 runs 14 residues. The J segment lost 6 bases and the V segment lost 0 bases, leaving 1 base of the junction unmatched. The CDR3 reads CASSLETGDEKLFF. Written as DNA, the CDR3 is TGCGCCAGCAGCTTGGAGACAGGGGATGAAAAACTGTTTTTT.

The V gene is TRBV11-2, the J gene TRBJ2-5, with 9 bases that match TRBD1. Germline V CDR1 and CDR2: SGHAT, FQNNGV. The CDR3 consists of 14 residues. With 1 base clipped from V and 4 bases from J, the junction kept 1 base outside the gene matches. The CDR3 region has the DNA TGTGCCAGCAGCTTAGGACAGGGGGTAGAGACCCAGTACTTC. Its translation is CASSLGQGVETQYF.

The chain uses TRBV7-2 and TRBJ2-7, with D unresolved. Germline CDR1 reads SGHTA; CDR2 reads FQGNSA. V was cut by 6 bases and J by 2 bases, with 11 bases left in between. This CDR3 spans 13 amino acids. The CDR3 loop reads CASSPARPYEQYF. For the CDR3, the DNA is TGTGCCAGCAGTCCCGCGCGGCCCTACGAGCAGTACTTC.

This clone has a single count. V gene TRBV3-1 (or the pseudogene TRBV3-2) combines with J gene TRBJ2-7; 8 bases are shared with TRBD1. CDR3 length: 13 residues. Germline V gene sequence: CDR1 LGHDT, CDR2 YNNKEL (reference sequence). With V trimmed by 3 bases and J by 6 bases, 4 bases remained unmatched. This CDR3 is CASSQTGAGEQYF. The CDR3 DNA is TGTGCCAGCAGCCAGACAGGGGCGGGCGAGCAGTACTTC.

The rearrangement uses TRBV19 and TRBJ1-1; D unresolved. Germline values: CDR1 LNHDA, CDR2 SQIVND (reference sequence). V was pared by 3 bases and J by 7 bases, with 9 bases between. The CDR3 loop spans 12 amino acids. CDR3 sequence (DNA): TGTGCCAGTAGTATCCCTCCGTATGAAGCTTTCTTT. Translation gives CASSIPPYEAFF.

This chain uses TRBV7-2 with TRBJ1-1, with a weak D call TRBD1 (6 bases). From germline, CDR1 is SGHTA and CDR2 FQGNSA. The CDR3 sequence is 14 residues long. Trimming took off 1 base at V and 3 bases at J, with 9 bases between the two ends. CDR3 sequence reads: CASSLVQGYTEAFF. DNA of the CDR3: TGTGCCAGCAGCTTAGTACAGGGCTACACTGAAGCTTTCTTT.

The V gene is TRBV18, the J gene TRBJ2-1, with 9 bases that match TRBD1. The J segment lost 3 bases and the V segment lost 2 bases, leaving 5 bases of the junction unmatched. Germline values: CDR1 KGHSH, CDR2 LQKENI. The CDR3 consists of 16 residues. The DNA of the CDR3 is TGTGCCAGCTCACCATTAGGGACAGGGAACTACAATGAGCAGTTCTTC. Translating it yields CASSPLGTGNYNEQFF.

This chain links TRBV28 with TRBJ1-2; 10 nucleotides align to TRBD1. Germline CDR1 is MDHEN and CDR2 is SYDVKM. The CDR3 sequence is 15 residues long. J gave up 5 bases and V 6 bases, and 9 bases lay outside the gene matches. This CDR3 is CASSYRTGGGYGYTF. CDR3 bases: TGTGCCAGCAGCTACCGGACAGGGGGAGGATATGGCTACACCTTC.

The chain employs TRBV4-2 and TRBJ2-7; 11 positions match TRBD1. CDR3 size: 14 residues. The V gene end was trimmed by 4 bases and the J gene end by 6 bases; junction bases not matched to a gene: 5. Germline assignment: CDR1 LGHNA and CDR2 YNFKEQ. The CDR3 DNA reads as TGTGCCAGCAGCCCGGGACAGGGGGTCGGCGAGCAGTACTTC. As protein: CASSPGQGVGEQYF.

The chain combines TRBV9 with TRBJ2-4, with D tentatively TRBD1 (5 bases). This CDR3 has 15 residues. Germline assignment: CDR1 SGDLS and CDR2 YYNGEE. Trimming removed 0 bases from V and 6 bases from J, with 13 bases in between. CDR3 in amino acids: CASSVGQTQGNIQYF. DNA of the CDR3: TGTGCCAGCAGCGTAGGACAGACCCAAGGAAACATTCAGTACTTC.

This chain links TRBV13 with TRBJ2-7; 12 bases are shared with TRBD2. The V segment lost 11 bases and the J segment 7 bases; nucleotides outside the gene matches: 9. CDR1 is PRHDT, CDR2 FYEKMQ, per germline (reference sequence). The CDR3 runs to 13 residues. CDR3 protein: CASLAGGGAEQYF. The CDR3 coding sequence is TGTGCCTCACTAGCGGGAGGAGGGGCGGAGCAGTACTTC.

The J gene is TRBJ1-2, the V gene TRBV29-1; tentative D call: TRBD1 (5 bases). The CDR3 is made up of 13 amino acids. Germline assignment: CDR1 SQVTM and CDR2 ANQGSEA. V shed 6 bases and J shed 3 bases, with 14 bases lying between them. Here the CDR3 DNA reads TGCAGCGTCCTGGCGGGGGGGGACTATGGCTACACCTTC. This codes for CSVLAGGDYGYTF.

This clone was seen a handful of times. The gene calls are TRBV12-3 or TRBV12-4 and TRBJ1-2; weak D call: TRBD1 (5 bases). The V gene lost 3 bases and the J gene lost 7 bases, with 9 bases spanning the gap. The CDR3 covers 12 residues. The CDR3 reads CASSFGGVGYTF. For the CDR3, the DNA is TGTGCCAGCAGTTTTGGGGGGGTTGGCTACACCTTC.

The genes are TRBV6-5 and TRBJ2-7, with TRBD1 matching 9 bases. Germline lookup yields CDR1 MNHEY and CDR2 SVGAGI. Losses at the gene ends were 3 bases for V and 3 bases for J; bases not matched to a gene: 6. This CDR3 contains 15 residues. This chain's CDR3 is CASSYPGQGRYEQYF. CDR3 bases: TGTGCCAGCAGTTATCCGGGACAGGGTCGCTACGAGCAGTACTTC.

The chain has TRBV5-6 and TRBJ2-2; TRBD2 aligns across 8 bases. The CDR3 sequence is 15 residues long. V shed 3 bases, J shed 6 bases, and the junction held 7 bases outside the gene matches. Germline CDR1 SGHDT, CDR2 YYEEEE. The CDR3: CASSSQAGAAGELFF. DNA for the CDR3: TGTGCCAGCAGCTCCCAAGCGGGGGCGGCCGGGGAGCTGTTTTTT.

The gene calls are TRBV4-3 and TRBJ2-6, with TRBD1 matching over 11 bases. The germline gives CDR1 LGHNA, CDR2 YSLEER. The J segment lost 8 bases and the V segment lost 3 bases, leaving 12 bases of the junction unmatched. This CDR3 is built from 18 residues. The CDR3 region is CASSQGTGGASGSNVLTF. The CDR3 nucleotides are TGCGCCAGCAGCCAGGGGACAGGGGGGGCCTCCGGGTCCAACGTCCTGACTTTC.

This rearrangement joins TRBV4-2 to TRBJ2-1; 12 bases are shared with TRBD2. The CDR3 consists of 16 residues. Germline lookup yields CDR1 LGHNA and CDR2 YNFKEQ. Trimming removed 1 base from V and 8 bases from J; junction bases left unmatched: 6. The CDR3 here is CASSQALAGGVDEQFF. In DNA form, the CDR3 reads TGTGCCAGCAGCCAAGCGCTAGCGGGGGGGGTCGATGAGCAGTTCTTC.

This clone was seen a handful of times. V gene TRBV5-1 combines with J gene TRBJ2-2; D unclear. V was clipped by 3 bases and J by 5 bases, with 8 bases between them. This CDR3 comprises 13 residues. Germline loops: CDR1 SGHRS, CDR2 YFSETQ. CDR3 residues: CASSSYVTGELFF. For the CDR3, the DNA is TGCGCCAGCAGCTCCTATGTGACCGGGGAGCTGTTTTTT.